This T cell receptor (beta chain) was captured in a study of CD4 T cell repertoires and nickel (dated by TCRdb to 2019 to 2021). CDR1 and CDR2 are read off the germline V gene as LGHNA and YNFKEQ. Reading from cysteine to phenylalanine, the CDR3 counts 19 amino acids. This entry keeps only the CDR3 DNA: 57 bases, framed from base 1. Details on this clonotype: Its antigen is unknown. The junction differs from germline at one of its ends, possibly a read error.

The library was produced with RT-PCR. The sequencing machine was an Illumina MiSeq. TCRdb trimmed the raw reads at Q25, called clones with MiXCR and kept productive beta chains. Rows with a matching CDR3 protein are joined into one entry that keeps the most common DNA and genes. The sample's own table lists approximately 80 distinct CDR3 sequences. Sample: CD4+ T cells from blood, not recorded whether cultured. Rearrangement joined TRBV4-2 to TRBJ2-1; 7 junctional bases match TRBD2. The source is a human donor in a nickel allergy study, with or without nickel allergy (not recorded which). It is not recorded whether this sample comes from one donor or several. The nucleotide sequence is TGTGCCAGCAGCCAAGAAACAAGACTAGCCGCCTATTCCTTCAATGAGCAGTTCTTC. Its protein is CASSQETRLAAYSFNEQFF.